One T cell receptor beta chain is described in this entry. Its antigen is undetermined. Since all of the isolated RNA was reverse transcribed, expressed TCRB transcripts were what got sequenced. Profiled with immunoSEQ multiplex PCR; TCRdb holds only in-frame clones, not every one. The profile shows some 270,000 clones, under 8.5% of them singletons. The authors sorted CD4+ naive, central memory, regulatory and stem cell-like memory cells via CD45RO/CCR7/CD25/CD127/CD95/CD27. The sample comes from a study of beta chain features in type 1 diabetes. Study-wide context: Cell yields, gender and age were comparable in patients and healthy donors.

The CDR3 spans 16 residues. V trimming: 1 base; J trimming: 5 bases; junction bases outside the gene matches: 11. CDR1 LGHNA and CDR2 YNFKEQ come from the germline V gene. Study findings and constraints: Shorter TCRB CDR3s, moderately but significantly so, were found in Type 1 diabetes patients in all four CD4+ subsets. Individuals with type 1 diabetes displayed fewer insertions and more deletions at VDJ junctions.

The sequenced sample was central memory CD4+ T cells from blood. This TCR came from a woman between 18 and 30 years old in good health. The chain combines TRBV4-2 with TRBJ2-7; 7 bases match TRBD2. CDR3 residues: CASSQAGGSGFDEQYF. DNA for the CDR3: TGTGCCAGCAGCCAAGCAGGCGGGAGTGGATTCGACGAGCAGTACTTC.